The 2 T cell receptor beta chains given below trace back to one sample, sequenced in a study of human T cells and chemical hapten exposure. Each CDR3 protein is one row after TCRdb ran MiXCR on the RACE reads. The sample comprises 50,000 to 65,000 distinct CDR3 sequences, around 7% of which are singletons, and 1.5% to 2% rests with the top ten. Time point meaning: pre-sensitization, week 0. As to treatment: therapeutic diphenylcyclopropenone sensitization with weekly scalp DPC. Sequencing used whole blood, obtained in connection with sensitization to the hapten diphenylcyclopropenone (DPC). These receptors all come from a woman aged 25 to 39 with alopecia areata. Some clones in this sample may be carry-over from other donors' samples.

This clonotype was seen ten or more times. This chain uses TRBV7-3 with TRBJ2-1; no clear D gene. The V end lost 0 bases, the J end lost 0 bases, and 6 bases lay between the germline ends. Germline CDR1 and CDR2: SGHTA and FQGTGA. The CDR3 runs 15 residues. CDR3 nucleotide sequence: TGTGCCAGCAGCTTAACCCCAGGCTCCTACAATGAGCAGTTCTTC. Its translation is CASSLTPGSYNEQFF.

To note about this clonotype: Mismatch with germline at one junction end may stem from a read error. The chain employs TRBV20-1 and TRBJ2-1, with a tentative D call TRBD2 (7 bases). Germline CDR1 reads DFQATT; CDR2 reads SNEGSKA (reference sequence). This CDR3 contains 17 residues. CDR3 sequence reads: CSARGGHNGGRYNDQFF. For the CDR3, the DNA is TGCAGTGCTAGAGGGGGGCATAACGGGGGGCGGTACAATGATCAGTTCTTC.